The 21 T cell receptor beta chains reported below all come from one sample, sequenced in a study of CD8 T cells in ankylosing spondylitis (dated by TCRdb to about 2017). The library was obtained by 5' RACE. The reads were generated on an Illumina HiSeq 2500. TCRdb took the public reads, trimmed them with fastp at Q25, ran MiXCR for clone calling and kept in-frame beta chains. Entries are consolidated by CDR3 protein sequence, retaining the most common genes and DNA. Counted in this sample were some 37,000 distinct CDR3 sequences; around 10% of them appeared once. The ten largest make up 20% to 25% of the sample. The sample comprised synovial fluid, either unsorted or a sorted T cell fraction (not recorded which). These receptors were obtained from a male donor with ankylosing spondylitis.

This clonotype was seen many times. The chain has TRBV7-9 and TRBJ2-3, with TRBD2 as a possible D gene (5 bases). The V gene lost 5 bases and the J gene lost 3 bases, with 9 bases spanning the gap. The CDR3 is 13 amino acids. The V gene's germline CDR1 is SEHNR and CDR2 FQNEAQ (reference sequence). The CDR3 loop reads CASSPPGTDTQYF. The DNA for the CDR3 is TGTGCCAGCAGCCCCCCGGGGACAGATACGCAGTATTTT.

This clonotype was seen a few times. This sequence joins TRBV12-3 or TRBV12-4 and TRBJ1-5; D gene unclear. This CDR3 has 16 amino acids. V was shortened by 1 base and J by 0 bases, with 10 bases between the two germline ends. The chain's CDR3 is CASSLGGSVSNQPQHF. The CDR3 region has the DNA TGTGCCAGCAGTTTAGGAGGTTCAGTTAGCAATCAGCCCCAGCATTTT.

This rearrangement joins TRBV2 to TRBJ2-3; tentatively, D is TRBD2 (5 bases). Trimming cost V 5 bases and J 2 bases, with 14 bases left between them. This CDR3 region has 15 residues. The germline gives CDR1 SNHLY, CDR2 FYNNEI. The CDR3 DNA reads TGTGCCAGCAGTCCGACCAGAGGGCTCACAGATACGCAGTATTTT. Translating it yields CASSPTRGLTDTQYF.

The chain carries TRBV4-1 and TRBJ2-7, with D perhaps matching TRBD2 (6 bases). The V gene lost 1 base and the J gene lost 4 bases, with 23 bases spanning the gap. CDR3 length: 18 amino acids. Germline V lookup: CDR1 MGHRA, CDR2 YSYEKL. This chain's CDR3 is CASSQGGVSGRMIYEQYF. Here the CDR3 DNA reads TGCGCCAGCAGCCAAGGGGGGGTTAGTGGACGGATGATATACGAGCAGTACTTC.

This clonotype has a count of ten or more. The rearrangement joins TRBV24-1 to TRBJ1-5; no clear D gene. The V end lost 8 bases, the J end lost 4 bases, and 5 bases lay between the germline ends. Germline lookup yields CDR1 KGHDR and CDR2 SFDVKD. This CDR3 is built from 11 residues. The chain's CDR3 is CATTRNQPQHF. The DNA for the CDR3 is TGTGCCACCACCAGAAATCAGCCCCAGCATTTT.

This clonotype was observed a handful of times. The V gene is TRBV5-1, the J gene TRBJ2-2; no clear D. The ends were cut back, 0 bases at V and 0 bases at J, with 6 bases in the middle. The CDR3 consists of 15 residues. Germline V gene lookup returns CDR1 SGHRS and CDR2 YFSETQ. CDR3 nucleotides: TGCGCCAGCAGCTTGGGGCAGCCGAACACCGGGGAGCTGTTTTTT. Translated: CASSLGQPNTGELFF.

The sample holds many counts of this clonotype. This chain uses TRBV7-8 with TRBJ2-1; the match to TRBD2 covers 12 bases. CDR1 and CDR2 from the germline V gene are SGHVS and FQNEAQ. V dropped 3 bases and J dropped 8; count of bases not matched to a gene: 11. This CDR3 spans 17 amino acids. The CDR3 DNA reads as TGTGCCAGCAGCTTGGGGGTGTGGTCTAGCGGGAGGGATGAGCAGTTCTTC. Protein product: CASSLGVWSSGRDEQFF.

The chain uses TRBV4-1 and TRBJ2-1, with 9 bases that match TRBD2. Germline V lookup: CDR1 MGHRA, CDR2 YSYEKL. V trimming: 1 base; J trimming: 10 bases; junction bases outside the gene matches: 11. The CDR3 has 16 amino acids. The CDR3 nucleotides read TGCGCCAGCAGCCAAGGGCGCGGGAGGGTCAAACCAGAGCAGTTCTTC. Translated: CASSQGRGRVKPEQFF.

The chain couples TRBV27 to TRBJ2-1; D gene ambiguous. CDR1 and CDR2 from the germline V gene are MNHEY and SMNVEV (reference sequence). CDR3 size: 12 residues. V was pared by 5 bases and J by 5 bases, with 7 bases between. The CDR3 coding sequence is TGTGCCAGCAGTAGGCTAAACAATGAGCAGTTCTTC. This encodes CASSRLNNEQFF.

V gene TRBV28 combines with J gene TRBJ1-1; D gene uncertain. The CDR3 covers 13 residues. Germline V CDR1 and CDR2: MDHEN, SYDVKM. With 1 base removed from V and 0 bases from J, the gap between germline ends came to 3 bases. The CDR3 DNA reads TGTGCCAGCAGTTTATCAGTGAACACTGAAGCTTTCTTT. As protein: CASSLSVNTEAFF.

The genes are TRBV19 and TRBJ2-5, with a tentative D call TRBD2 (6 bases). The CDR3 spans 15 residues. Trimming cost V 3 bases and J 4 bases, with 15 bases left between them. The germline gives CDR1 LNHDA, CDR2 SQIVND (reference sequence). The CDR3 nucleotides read TGTGCCAGTAGTATCGCCGGGACTCAACGAGAGACCCAGTACTTC. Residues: CASSIAGTQRETQYF.

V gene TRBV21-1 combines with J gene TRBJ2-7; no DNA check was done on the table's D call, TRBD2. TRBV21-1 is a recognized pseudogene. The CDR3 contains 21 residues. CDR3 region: CASSHPSGGQGGLAGSYEQYF. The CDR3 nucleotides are TGTGCCAGCAGCCACCCTTCGGGGGGACAGGGGGGACTAGCGGGTTCCTACGAGCAGTACTTC.

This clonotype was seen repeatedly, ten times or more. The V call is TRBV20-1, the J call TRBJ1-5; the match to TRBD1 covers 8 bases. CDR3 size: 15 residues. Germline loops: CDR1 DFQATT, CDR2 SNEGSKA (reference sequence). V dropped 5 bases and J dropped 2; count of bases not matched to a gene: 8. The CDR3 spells CSAQTAGGGNQPQHF. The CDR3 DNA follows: TGCAGTGCTCAGACCGCAGGGGGCGGCAATCAGCCCCAGCATTTT.

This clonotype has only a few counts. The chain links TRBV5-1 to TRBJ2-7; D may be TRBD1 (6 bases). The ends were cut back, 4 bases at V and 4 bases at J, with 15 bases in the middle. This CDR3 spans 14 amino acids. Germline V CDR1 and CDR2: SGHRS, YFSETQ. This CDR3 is CASSAYGGKYEQYF. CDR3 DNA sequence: TGCGCCAGCAGCGCATATGGGGGCAAATACGAGCAGTACTTC.

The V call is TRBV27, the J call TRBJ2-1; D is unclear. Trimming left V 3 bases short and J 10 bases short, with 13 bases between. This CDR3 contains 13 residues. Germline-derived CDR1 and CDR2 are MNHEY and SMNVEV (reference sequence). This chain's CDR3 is CASSFAPYGEQFF. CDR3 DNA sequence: TGTGCCAGCAGTTTTGCCCCCTATGGGGAGCAGTTCTTC.

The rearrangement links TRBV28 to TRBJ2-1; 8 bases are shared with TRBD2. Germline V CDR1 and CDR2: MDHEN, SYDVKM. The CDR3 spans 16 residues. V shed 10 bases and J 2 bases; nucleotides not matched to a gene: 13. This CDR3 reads CATRLALGLTYNEQFF. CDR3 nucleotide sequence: TGTGCCACCAGACTAGCGCTAGGTCTTACCTACAATGAGCAGTTCTTC.

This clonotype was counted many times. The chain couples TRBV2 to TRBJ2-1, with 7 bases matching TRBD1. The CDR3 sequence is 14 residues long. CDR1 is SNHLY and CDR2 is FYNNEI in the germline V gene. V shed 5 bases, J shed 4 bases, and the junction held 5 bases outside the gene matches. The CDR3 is CASSRGTVYNEQFF. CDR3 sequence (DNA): TGTGCCAGCAGTCGTGGGACAGTATACAATGAGCAGTTCTTC.

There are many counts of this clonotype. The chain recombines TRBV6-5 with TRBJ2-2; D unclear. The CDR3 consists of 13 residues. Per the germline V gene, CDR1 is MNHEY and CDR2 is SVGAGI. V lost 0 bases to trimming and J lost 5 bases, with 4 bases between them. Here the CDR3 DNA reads TGTGCCAGCAGTTACTCCCGGACCGGGGAGCTGTTTTTT. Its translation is CASSYSRTGELFF.

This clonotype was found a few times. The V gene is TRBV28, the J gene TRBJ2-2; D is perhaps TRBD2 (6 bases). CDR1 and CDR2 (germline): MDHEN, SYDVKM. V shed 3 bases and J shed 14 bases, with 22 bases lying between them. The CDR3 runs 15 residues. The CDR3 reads CASSFSSLNTGGLFF. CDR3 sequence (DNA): TGTGCCAGCAGTTTTTCCTCCTTAAACACCGGGGGTCTGTTTTTT.

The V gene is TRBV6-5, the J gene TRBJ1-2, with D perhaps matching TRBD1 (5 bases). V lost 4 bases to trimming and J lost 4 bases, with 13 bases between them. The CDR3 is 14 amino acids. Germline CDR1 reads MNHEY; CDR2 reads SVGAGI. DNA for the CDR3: TGTGCCAGCAGTTCCCTTGGGGGTGGCTATGGCTACACCTTC. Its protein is CASSSLGGGYGYTF.

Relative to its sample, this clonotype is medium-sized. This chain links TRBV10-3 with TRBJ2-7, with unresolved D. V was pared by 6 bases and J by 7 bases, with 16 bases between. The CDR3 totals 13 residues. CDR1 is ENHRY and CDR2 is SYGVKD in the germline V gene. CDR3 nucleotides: TGTGCCATCAGAGACTCCAACCTCGGGGAGCAGTACTTC. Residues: CAIRDSNLGEQYF.